The rows below give T cell receptor beta chains drawn from one sample of a study of shared clonotypes between healthy human individuals. The protocol was immunoSEQ multiplex PCR, while the TCRdb copy is restricted to in-frame clones and leaves out a portion. The profile shows 2 million to 2.5 million clones, approximately 93% of them singletons. Material: naive CD4+ T cells from PBMCs. These receptors were taken from a man between 18 and 29 years old in good health. Some clones in this sample may be carry-over from other donors' samples. The CDR3 runs from the conserved cysteine through the conserved F or W. Each record gives: CDR3 length, D gene, V gene, clone size, J gene, CDR3 protein, CDR3 DNA. A D gene is named only where the DNA matches it firmly. The size entry is marked missing in some rows and otherwise reads once, few, many or a size class.

16	.	TRBV27	.	TRBJ1-5	CASSPVGQGRNQPQHF	TGTGCCAGCAGCCCGGTCGGGCAGGGCCGCAATCAGCCCCAGCATTTT
16	.	TRBV5-4	.	TRBJ2-7	CASSLGRAGGSYEQYF	TGTGCCAGCAGCTTGGGGAGGGCAGGGGGATCCTACGAGCAGTACTTC
16	TRBD2	TRBV28	.	TRBJ2-3	CASSLADGFGRDTQYF	TGTGCCAGCAGTTTGGCCGACGGGTTCGGGAGGGATACGCAGTATTTT
13	.	TRBV5-1	.	TRBJ2-5	CASSERTGETQYF	TGCGCCAGCAGCGAGAGAACAGGGGAGACCCAGTACTTC
16	.	TRBV5-4	.	TRBJ2-2	CASSLGGTEPRGELFF	TGTGCCAGCAGCTTGGGAGGGACCGAGCCTCGCGGGGAGCTGTTTTTT
17	TRBD2	TRBV19	.	TRBJ2-1	CASSPHLGREGQNEQFF	TGTGCCAGTAGTCCTCACCTGGGGCGGGAGGGCCAGAATGAGCAGTTCTTC
16	.	TRBV4-2	.	TRBJ2-1	CASSQAFPGRAGEQFF	TGTGCCAGCAGCCAAGCCTTCCCAGGACGCGCCGGTGAGCAGTTCTTC
18	TRBD2	TRBV10-1	.	TRBJ2-3	CASSDLGLAGEYPDTQYF	TGCGCCAGCAGTGATCTTGGACTAGCGGGAGAATACCCAGATACGCAGTATTTT
14	.	TRBV18	once	TRBJ2-7	CASSPVSGLYEQYF	TGTGCCAGCTCACCGGTATCAGGGCTCTACGAGCAGTACTTC
15	TRBD1	TRBV11-3	.	TRBJ2-1	CASSLRQGLYNEQFF	TGTGCCAGCAGCTTAAGACAGGGATTGTACAATGAGCAGTTCTTC
16	.	TRBV13	.	TRBJ2-5	CASSLGPRRSGETQYF	TGTGCCAGCAGCTTAGGTCCCAGGAGGAGTGGGGAGACCCAGTACTTC
13	.	TRBV14	.	TRBJ2-5	CASSQGQSQTQYF	TGTGCCAGCAGCCAAGGGCAGTCGCAGACCCAGTACTTC
15	.	TRBV18	.	TRBJ2-3	CASSQRTVSTDTQYF	TGTGCCAGCTCCCAGCGGACAGTCAGCACAGATACGCAGTATTTT
16	TRBD1	TRBV7-2	.	TRBJ2-1	CASSSLTGGSYNEQFF	TGTGCCAGCAGCTCACTGACAGGGGGCTCCTACAATGAGCAGTTCTTC
14	TRBD2	TRBV27	.	TRBJ2-7	CASSHGLGVYEQYF	TGTGCCAGCAGTCACGGACTAGGGGTCTACGAGCAGTACTTC
15	.	TRBV2	.	TRBJ2-2	CASSRSRGNTGELFF	TGTGCCAGCAGTCGATCCAGGGGGAACACCGGGGAGCTGTTTTTT
15	.	TRBV4-1	.	TRBJ1-2	CASSQESVPYYGYTF	TGCGCCAGCAGCCAAGAAAGTGTGCCCTACTATGGCTACACCTTC
14	.	TRBV9	.	TRBJ2-7	CASSVRGEMYEQYF	TGTGCCAGCAGCGTGAGGGGAGAGATGTACGAGCAGTACTTC
14	.	TRBV7-3	.	TRBJ1-1	CASSSTWGDTEAFF	TGTGCCAGCAGCTCAACGTGGGGTGACACTGAAGCTTTCTTT
16	TRBD2	TRBV14	.	TRBJ2-1	CASSPGGGSIYNEQFF	TGTGCCAGCAGCCCGGGGGGTGGGAGCATATACAATGAGCAGTTCTTC
14	TRBD1	TRBV10-1	.	TRBJ2-7	CASSESGTAYEQYF	TGCGCCAGCAGTGAATCTGGGACAGCCTACGAGCAGTACTTC
16	TRBD2	TRBV9	.	TRBJ2-3	CASSALGGGITDTQYF	TGTGCCAGCAGCGCCCTCGGCGGGGGTATCACAGATACGCAGTATTTT
14	.	TRBV18	.	TRBJ2-5	CASSAPSPQETQYF	TGTGCCAGCTCAGCACCTTCACCCCAAGAGACCCAGTACTTC
14	.	TRBV7-8	.	TRBJ2-7	CASRPGLRSYEQYF	TGTGCCAGCAGACCGGGACTTCGCTCCTACGAGCAGTACTTC
12	.	TRBV6-1	.	TRBJ2-3	CASGTYTDTQYF	TGTGCCAGCGGGACCTACACAGATACGCAGTATTTT
13	TRBD1	TRBV6-6	.	TRBJ2-7	CATGQGGNYEQYF	TGTGCCACCGGACAGGGGGGGAACTACGAGCAGTACTTC
10	.	TRBV9	.	TRBJ1-1	CASSVVRAFF	TGTGCCAGCAGCGTAGTACGGGCTTTCTTT
16	TRBD1	TRBV11-2	.	TRBJ2-1	CASRSRTGGVYNEQFF	TGTGCCAGCAGATCCCGGACAGGGGGTGTTTACAATGAGCAGTTCTTC
13	.	TRBV30	.	TRBJ1-5	CAWSTGYNQPQHF	TGTGCCTGGAGTACAGGCTACAATCAGCCCCAGCATTTT
13	.	TRBV5-1	.	TRBJ2-1	CASSLDIYNEQFF	TGCGCCAGCAGCTTGGACATTTACAATGAGCAGTTCTTC
15	TRBD2	TRBV18	.	TRBJ2-3	CASSPGLAPTDTQYF	TGTGCCAGCTCACCGGGACTAGCCCCCACAGATACGCAGTATTTT
13	.	TRBV6-1	.	TRBJ2-7	CASGAAQGLEQYF	TGTGCCAGTGGAGCTGCACAGGGTCTCGAGCAGTACTTC
13	TRBD1	TRBV25-1	.	TRBJ1-1	CATQTGLNTEAFF	TGTGCCACCCAGACAGGGCTGAACACTGAAGCTTTCTTT
16	.	TRBV7-2	.	TRBJ2-5	CASSLGHQGTQETQYF	TGTGCCAGCAGCTTAGGTCATCAGGGGACGCAGGAGACCCAGTACTTC
18	TRBD2	TRBV7-3	.	TRBJ2-2	CASSFSPRSGGNTGELFF	TGTGCCAGCAGCTTTTCCCCCCGCAGCGGGGGTAACACCGGGGAGCTGTTTTTT
10	.	TRBV20-1	.	TRBJ2-3	CSARGRTQYF	TGCAGTGCTAGAGGGAGGACGCAGTATTTT
12	.	TRBV19	.	TRBJ2-3	CASSTHPDTQYF	TGTGCCAGTAGTACACATCCAGATACGCAGTATTTT
16	TRBD1	TRBV7-2	.	TRBJ1-2	CASSPTRQGGGYGYTF	TGTGCCAGCAGCCCGACCCGACAGGGAGGAGGATATGGCTACACCTTC
16	.	TRBV4-2	.	TRBJ2-7	CASSFNVGSATYEQYF	TGTGCCAGCAGTTTTAATGTGGGGAGCGCGACCTACGAGCAGTACTTC
18	.	TRBV1	.	TRBJ1-3	CTSSLPTGITRAGNTIYF	TGCACCAGCAGCCTACCGACAGGCATTACGAGGGCTGGAAACACCATATATTTT
16	TRBD2	TRBV5-6	.	TRBJ2-3	CASSLVTSGLTDTQYF	TGTGCCAGCAGCTTGGTCACTAGCGGGTTGACAGATACGCAGTATTTT
13	.	TRBV10-1	.	TRBJ1-3	CASRESSGHTIYF	TGCGCCAGCAGGGAGTCCTCCGGGCACACCATATATTTT
15	TRBD1	TRBV28	.	TRBJ2-5	CASSRRQGGGETQYF	TGTGCCAGCAGCCGGAGACAGGGGGGAGGGGAGACCCAGTACTTC
15	.	TRBV5-4	.	TRBJ1-4	CASSLTGTRNEKLFF	TGTGCCAGCAGCTTGACCGGGACACGTAATGAAAAACTGTTTTTT
12	.	TRBV30	.	TRBJ2-5	CAWRAGGETQYF	TGTGCCTGGAGGGCCGGCGGGGAGACCCAGTACTTC
17	.	TRBV28	.	TRBJ2-4	CASSEIQGGGSSNIQYF	TGTGCCAGCAGTGAAATACAGGGAGGGGGCAGTTCAAACATTCAGTACTTC
19	.	TRBV4-2	.	TRBJ1-6	CASSQVRGGEGTYNSPLHF	TGTGCCAGCAGCCAAGTCCGAGGTGGAGAGGGAACTTATAATTCACCCCTCCACTTT
17	.	TRBV5-1	.	TRBJ2-2	CASSWIGVQGNTGELFF	TGCGCCAGCAGCTGGATTGGGGTTCAGGGCAACACCGGGGAGCTGTTTTTT
16	.	TRBV27	.	TRBJ2-4	CASSLASGQRPNIQYF	TGTGCCAGCAGTTTAGCCTCGGGGCAAAGGCCCAACATTCAGTACTTC
17	.	TRBV5-1	.	TRBJ1-3	CASSLGLTGRSGNTIYF	TGCGCCAGCAGCTTGGGCCTCACCGGGCGCTCTGGAAACACCATATATTTT